The 20 T cell receptor beta chains in this list originate from one sample, sequenced in a study of T-cell memory formation after mild COVID-19. TCRdb independently ran MiXCR on the 5' RACE reads; one entry per CDR3 protein. The sample consists of under 300,000 distinct CDR3 sequences, roughly 15% of them appearing once. Sequencing used PBMCs or a T cell subset sorted from them (not recorded which). Receptors originate from a man aged 18 to 35 who had mild COVID-19 (a few samples of this study predate the infection). Cell type and time point are not known.

The chain links TRBV18 to TRBJ1-5; D call uncertain. CDR1 and CDR2 (germline): KGHSH, LQKENI. CDR3 length equals 16 residues. The ends were cut back, 3 bases at V and 0 bases at J, with 12 bases in the middle. CDR3 residues: CASSPQPAVSNQPQHF. The CDR3 DNA reads TGTGCCAGCTCACCTCAACCGGCGGTTAGCAATCAGCCCCAGCATTTT.

This clonotype showed up just a few times. The CDR3 is CASSRLPTGTAGNTIYF. CDR3 nucleotides: TGCGCCAGCAGCCGACTTCCGACCGGGACAGCAGGAAACACCATATATTTT. This rearrangement joins TRBV4-3 to TRBJ1-3; TRBD1 matches 7 bases. CDR3 length: 17 amino acids. J lost 4 bases, V lost 4 bases, and 13 bases had no gene match. Germline V gene sequence: CDR1 LGHNA, CDR2 YSLEER.

This clonotype appeared a few times. The chain has TRBV4-1 and TRBJ1-3; TRBD1 might be the D (6 bases). Germline CDR1 and CDR2: MGHRA and YSYEKL. The CDR3 totals 14 residues. The V and J ends lost 4 bases and 4 bases respectively, with 11 bases between them. The CDR3 spells CASSPGEYGNTIYF. CDR3 nucleotide sequence: TGCGCCAGCAGCCCAGGGGAGTACGGAAACACCATATATTTT.

The chain links TRBV18 to TRBJ1-1; D is perhaps TRBD1 (5 bases). The CDR3 runs 15 residues. The V end lost 3 bases, the J end lost 0 bases, and 11 bases lay between the germline ends. Germline V gene data show CDR1 as KGHSH and CDR2 as LQKENI. The CDR3 sequence is CASSPGVGMNTEAFF. The CDR3 nucleotides are TGTGCCAGCTCACCGGGGGTTGGGATGAACACTGAAGCTTTCTTT.

The chain combines TRBV5-4 with TRBJ1-6; D ambiguous. Trimming took off 5 bases at V and 8 bases at J, with 11 bases between the two ends. There are 13 residues in the CDR3. The germline V gene has CDR1 SGHNT and CDR2 YYREEE (reference sequence). Here the CDR3 reads CASRRERDSPLHF. CDR3 bases: TGTGCCAGCAGACGGGAGCGGGATTCACCCCTCCACTTT.

This clonotype was detected a few times. The chain is built from TRBV5-1 and TRBJ2-5; maybe TRBD2 (7 bases). CDR3 size: 12 residues. Germline V gene data show CDR1 as SGHRS and CDR2 as YFSETQ. The ends were cut back, 5 bases at V and 4 bases at J, with 9 bases in the middle. CDR3 region: CASRGGRETQYF. The CDR3 DNA follows: TGCGCCAGCAGGGGGGGGCGAGAGACCCAGTACTTC.

This chain uses TRBV3-1 with TRBJ2-5; D unclear. CDR3 size: 13 residues. V gave up 2 bases and J gave up 2 bases, with 6 bases separating them. Germline V gene sequence: CDR1 LGHDT, CDR2 YNNKEL (reference sequence). In DNA form, the CDR3 reads TGTGCCAGCAGCCAACAAGCACAAGAGACCCAGTACTTC. Amino acids: CASSQQAQETQYF.

The table lists this clonotype with a few counts. The chain links TRBV15 to TRBJ2-5; possible D gene TRBD2, 5 bases. The CDR3 covers 14 residues. Germline CDR1 LNHNV, CDR2 YYDKDF (reference sequence). V was cut by 0 bases and J by 5 bases, with 10 bases left in between. DNA of the CDR3: TGTGCCACCAGCAGAGAAGGAGGAGGCGAGACCCAGTACTTC. Amino acids: CATSREGGGETQYF.

J is TRBJ2-3 and V is TRBV28, with D uncertain. This CDR3 has 13 residues. The germline V and J ends were trimmed by 6 bases and 4 bases, with 11 bases remaining between them. CDR1 and CDR2 from the germline V gene are MDHEN and SYDVKM. This CDR3 reads CASRPPSPDTQYF. In DNA form, the CDR3 reads TGTGCCAGCAGGCCACCCTCCCCAGATACGCAGTATTTT.

This clonotype was observed a handful of times. This chain connects TRBV7-2 to TRBJ2-1; D unresolved. The CDR3 covers 14 residues. V lost 3 bases and J lost 8, with 14 bases in between. The germline V gene has CDR1 SGHTA and CDR2 FQGNSA. The CDR3 DNA reads as TGTGCCAGCAGCTTTTGGGGTACGGTGCATGAGCAGTTCTTC. Protein product: CASSFWGTVHEQFF.

V and J are TRBV11-2 and TRBJ2-1, with 10 bases lining up with TRBD2. There are 16 residues in the CDR3. Looked up from germline, CDR1 is SGHAT and CDR2 is FQNNGV. Losses at the gene ends were 5 bases for V and 8 bases for J; bases not matched to a gene: 12. The CDR3 coding sequence is TGTGCCAGCAGCGCTCGGGCACTAGCGGGGCATGATGAGCAGTTCTTC. Its protein product is CASSARALAGHDEQFF.

The rearrangement links TRBV7-8 to TRBJ2-7; TRBD2 matches at 9 bases. CDR1 SGHVS and CDR2 FQNEAQ come from the germline V gene. The CDR3 totals 14 residues. The J segment lost 7 bases and the V segment lost 0 bases, leaving 4 bases of the junction unmatched. The CDR3 DNA is TGTGCCAGCAGCTTAGCGCGGGGGGGCGCTGAGCAGTACGTC. It translates to CASSLARGGAEQYV.

The rearrangement joins TRBV4-1 to TRBJ2-3, with D maybe TRBD2 (6 bases). V was shortened by 5 bases and J by 4 bases, with 16 bases between the two germline ends. This CDR3 contains 15 residues. Germline V gives CDR1 MGHRA, CDR2 YSYEKL. As DNA, the CDR3 is TGCGCCAGCAGCTGGGGTAGTAGCGGTGCAGATACGCAGTATTTT. Its protein product is CASSWGSSGADTQYF.

CDR3 protein: CASSRLAGGLGTDTQYF. The CDR3 DNA sequence: TGTGCCAGCAGCCGGTTGGCAGGGGGGCTTGGGACAGATACGCAGTATTTT. J is TRBJ2-3 and V is TRBV11-2; D perhaps matches TRBD1 (7 bases). CDR1 is SGHAT, CDR2 FQNNGV, per germline. This CDR3 contains 17 residues. V shed 5 bases and J shed 3 bases, with 21 bases lying between them.

The rearrangement links TRBV6-6 to TRBJ2-7; a weak D match, TRBD1 (6 bases). V was cut by 2 bases and J by 3 bases, with 11 bases left in between. The CDR3 is made up of 14 amino acids. The germline CDR1 and CDR2 sequences are MNHNY and SVGAGI (reference sequence). CDR3 protein: CASSYERQDYEQYF. CDR3 DNA: TGTGCCAGCAGTTACGAGAGACAGGACTACGAGCAGTACTTC.

The V and J genes are TRBV11-2 and TRBJ2-5, with a tentative D call TRBD2 (7 bases). The length of the CDR3 is 12 residues. V lost 7 bases and J lost 7, with 13 bases in between. Germline CDR1 SGHAT, CDR2 FQNNGV. DNA of the CDR3: TGTGCCAGCACCCTAGGGGGGGTGACCCAGTACTTC. It encodes CASTLGGVTQYF.

The chain carries TRBV7-9 and TRBJ1-6; D is uncertain. The germline V and J ends were trimmed by 1 base and 9 bases, with 7 bases remaining between them. The CDR3 runs to 13 residues. Germline V gene data show CDR1 as SEHNR and CDR2 as FQNEAQ (reference sequence). As DNA, the CDR3 is TGTGCCAGCAGCTTAGAAGACTCTTCACCCCTCCACTTT. Its protein product is CASSLEDSSPLHF.

This chain connects TRBV5-1 to TRBJ2-1, with D unclear. V lost 4 bases and J lost 2, with 13 bases in between. CDR1 SGHRS and CDR2 YFSETQ come from the germline V gene. The CDR3 is made up of 15 amino acids. The DNA for the CDR3 is TGCGCCAGCAGCCAGGCGCCCCTAGCCTACAATGAGCAGTTCTTC. Translating gives CASSQAPLAYNEQFF.

The chain recombines TRBV7-2 with TRBJ1-2; D ambiguous. Germline V gene sequence: CDR1 SGHTA, CDR2 FQGNSA. This CDR3 has 15 residues. V was shortened by 5 bases and J by 0 bases, with 13 bases between the two germline ends. This CDR3 is CASSQTLSTNYGYTF. The CDR3, as DNA: TGTGCCAGCAGCCAAACCTTAAGTACTAACTATGGCTACACCTTC. Complete variable domain (other parts from reference TRBV7-2 and TRBJ1-2): GAGVSQSPSNKVTEKGKDVELRCDPISGHTALYWYRQSLGQGLEFLIYFQGNSAPDKSGLPSDRFSAERTGGSVSTLTIQRTQQEDSAVYLCASSQTLSTNYGYTFGSGTRLTVV.

This sequence joins TRBV6-6 and TRBJ1-1; 7 bases agree with TRBD1. Germline V gene data show CDR1 as MNHNY and CDR2 as SVGAGI (reference sequence). The CDR3 totals 15 residues. With 6 bases clipped from V and 3 bases from J, the junction kept 10 bases outside the gene matches. The CDR3 coding sequence is TGTGCCAGCAGATTTCTCACAGGGGCGGACACTGAAGCTTTCTTT. Translating gives CASRFLTGADTEAFF.